The sequence of this TCR beta chain was determined in a study of T cell repertoires in cytomegalovirus infection. Whole-study context: The authors relied on CMV epitopes, both recently identified HLA-C-restricted and well-studied HLA-B-restricted. From public TCR beta signatures came an indication of both CMV infection and matching HLA type.

Overall study results and limits: Totalled public TCR beta family frequency picked out people who carried CMV plus the relevant HLA. Clonotypes of TCR beta that were HLA-C-restricted and CMV-specific dominated the ex vivo response.

The CDR3 loop spans 15 amino acids. CDR1 is SGHTA and CDR2 is FQGNSA in the germline V gene. Unmatched junction bases numbered 1, after V lost 3 bases and J lost 0 bases. MiXCR, applied by TCRdb to the reads, yields one record per CDR3 protein. The profile covers 700,000 to 950,000 distinct CDR3 sequences, with 30% to 35% appearing a single time and over 10% taken by the ten largest. This clonotype was detected ten times or more. Its antigen remains unknown. Sequencing used cultured CD8+ T cells from PBMCs, obtained from culture after CMV antigen stimulation. The chain joins TRBV7-2 to TRBJ2-3; TRBD2 aligns across 9 bases. The clonotype comes from a human donor in good health (CMV status not recorded). Some clones in this sample may be carry-over from other donors' samples. Written as DNA, the CDR3 is TGTGCCAGCAGCTTTACTAGCGGGAGCACAGATACGCAGTATTTT. This encodes CASSFTSGSTDTQYF.